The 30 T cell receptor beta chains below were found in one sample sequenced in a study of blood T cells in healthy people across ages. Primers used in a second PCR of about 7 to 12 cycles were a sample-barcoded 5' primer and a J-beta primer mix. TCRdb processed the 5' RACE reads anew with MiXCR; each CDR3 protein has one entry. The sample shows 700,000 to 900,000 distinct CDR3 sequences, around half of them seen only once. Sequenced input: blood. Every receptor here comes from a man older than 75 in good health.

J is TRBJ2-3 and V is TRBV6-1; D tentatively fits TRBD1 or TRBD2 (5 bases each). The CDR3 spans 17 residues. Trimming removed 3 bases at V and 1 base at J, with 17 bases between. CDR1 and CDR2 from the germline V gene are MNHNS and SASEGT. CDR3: CASSDFFGGLGTDTQYF. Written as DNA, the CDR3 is TGTGCCAGCAGTGATTTTTTTGGGGGTCTAGGCACAGATACGCAGTATTTT.

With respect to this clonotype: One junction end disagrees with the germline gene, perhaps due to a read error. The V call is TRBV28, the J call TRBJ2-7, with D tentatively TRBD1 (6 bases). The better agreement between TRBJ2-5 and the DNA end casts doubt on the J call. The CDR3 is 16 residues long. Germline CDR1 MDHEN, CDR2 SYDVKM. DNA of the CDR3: TGTGCCAGCAGTGCGGCCGGGACGGGACACCAAGGGACCCAGTACTTC. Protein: CASSAAGTGHQGTQYF.

CDR3 amino acids: CSVEGGQNSYNEQYF. The CDR3 DNA reads TGCAGCGTTGAAGGGGGGCAGAACTCCTACAATGAGCAGTACTTC. The chain couples TRBV29-1 to TRBJ2-5; the D gene is possibly TRBD1 (6 bases). This CDR3 region has 15 residues. The V end lost 1 base, the J end lost 11 bases, and 23 bases lay between the germline ends. Germline CDR1 reads SQVTM; CDR2 reads ANQGSEA.

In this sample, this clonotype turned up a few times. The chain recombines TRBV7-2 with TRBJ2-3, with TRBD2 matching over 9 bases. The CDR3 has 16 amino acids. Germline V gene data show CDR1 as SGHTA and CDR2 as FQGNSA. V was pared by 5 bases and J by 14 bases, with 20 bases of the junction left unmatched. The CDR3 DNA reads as TGTGCCAGCAGCACCCACCCGGGACTAGCATCCAGATACGCGTATTTT. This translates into CASSTHPGLASRYAYF.

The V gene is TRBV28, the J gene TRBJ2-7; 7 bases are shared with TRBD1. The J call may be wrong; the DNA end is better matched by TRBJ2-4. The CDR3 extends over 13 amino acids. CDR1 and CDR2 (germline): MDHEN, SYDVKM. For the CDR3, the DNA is TGTGCCAGCAGTGTTAACAGGGGAAACATTCAGTACTTC. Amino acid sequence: CASSVNRGNIQYF.

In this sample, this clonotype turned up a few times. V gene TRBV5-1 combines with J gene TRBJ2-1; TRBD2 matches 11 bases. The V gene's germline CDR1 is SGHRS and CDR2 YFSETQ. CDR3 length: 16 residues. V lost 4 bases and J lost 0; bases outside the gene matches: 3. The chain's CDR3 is CASSPSGRISYNEQFF. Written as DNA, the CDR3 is TGCGCCAGCAGCCCTAGCGGGAGGATCTCCTACAATGAGCAGTTCTTC.

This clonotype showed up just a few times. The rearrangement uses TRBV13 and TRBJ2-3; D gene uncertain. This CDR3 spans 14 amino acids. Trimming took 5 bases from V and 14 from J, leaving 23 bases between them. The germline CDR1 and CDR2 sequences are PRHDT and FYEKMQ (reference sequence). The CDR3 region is CASSAVLIHRYAYF. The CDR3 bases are TGTGCCAGCAGCGCAGTCCTGATACACAGATACGCGTATTTT.

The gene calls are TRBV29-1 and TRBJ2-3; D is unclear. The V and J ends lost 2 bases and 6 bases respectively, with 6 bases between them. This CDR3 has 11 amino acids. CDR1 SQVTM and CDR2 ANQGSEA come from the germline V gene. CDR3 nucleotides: TGCAGCGTTGAAAAGAGGGATACGCAGTATTTT. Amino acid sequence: CSVEKRDTQYF.

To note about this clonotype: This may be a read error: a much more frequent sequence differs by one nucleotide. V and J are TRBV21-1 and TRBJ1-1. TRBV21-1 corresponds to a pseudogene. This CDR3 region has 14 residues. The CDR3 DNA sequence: TGTGCCAGCAGCAAACCAGGGCCGAGCACTGAAGCTTTCTTT. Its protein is CASSKPGPSTEAFF.

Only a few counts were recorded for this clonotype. The CDR3 DNA sequence: TGCAGTGCTAGCGAAGGCGGGAACATTCAGTACTTC. Encoded protein: CSASEGGNIQYF. The chain links TRBV20-1 to TRBJ2-4, with a weak D call TRBD2 (5 bases). CDR1 is DFQATT and CDR2 is SNEGSKA in the germline V gene (reference sequence). The germline V and J ends were trimmed by 3 bases and 7 bases, with 10 bases remaining between them. This CDR3 is built from 12 residues.

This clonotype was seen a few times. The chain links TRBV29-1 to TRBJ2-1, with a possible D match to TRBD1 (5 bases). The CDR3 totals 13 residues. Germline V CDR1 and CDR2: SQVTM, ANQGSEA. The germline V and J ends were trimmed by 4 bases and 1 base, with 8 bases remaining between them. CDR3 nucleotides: TGCAGCGTTGTAGGGGATTCCTACAATGAGCAGTTCTTC. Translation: CSVVGDSYNEQFF.

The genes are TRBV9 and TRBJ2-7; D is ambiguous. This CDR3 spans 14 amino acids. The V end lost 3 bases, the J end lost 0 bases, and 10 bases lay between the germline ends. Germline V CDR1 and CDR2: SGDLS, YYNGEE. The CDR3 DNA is TGTGCCAGCAGCGAACAAGTAAGCTCCTACGAGCAGTACTTC. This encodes CASSEQVSSYEQYF.

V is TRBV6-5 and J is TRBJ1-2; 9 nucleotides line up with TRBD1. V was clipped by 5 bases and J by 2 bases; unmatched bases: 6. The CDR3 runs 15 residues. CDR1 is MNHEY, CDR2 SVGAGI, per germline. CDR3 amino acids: CASSRAGQGNYGYTF. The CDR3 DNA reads TGTGCCAGCAGTCGCGCGGGACAGGGAAACTATGGCTACACCTTC.

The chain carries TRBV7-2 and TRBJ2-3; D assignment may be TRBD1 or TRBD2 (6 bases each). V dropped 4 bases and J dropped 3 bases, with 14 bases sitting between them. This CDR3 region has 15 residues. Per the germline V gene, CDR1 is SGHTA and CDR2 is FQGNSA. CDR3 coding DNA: TGTGCCAGCAGCTCTAGGGGGGCGAGGACAGATACGCAGTATTTT. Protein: CASSSRGARTDTQYF.

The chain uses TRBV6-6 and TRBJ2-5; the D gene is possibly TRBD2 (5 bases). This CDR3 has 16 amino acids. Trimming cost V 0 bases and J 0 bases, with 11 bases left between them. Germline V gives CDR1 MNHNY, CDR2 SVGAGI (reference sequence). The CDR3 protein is CASSYSLVTNQETQYF. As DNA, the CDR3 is TGTGCCAGCAGTTACTCACTAGTAACTAACCAAGAGACCCAGTACTTC.

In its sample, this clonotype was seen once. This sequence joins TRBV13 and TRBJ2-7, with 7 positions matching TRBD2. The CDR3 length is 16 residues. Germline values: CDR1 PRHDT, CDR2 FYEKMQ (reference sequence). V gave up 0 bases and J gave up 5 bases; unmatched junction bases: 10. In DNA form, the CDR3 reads TGTGCCAGCAGCTTAGGCAATGGGATGGCGGGGGACGAGCAGTACTTC. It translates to CASSLGNGMAGDEQYF.

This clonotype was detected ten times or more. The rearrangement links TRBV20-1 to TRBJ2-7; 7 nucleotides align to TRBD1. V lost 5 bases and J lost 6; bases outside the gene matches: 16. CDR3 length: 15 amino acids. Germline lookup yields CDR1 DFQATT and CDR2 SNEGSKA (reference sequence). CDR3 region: CSAPHRQGTRGEQYF. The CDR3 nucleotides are TGCAGTGCTCCACACCGACAGGGAACAAGGGGCGAGCAGTACTTC.

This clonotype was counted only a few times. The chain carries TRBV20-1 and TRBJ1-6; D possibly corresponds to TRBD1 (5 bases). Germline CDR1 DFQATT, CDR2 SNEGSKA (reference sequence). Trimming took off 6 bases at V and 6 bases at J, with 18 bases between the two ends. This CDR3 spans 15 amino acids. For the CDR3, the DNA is TGCAGTGCCACGTTGAGCGGGACGGTTAATTCACCCCTCCACTTT. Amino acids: CSATLSGTVNSPLHF.

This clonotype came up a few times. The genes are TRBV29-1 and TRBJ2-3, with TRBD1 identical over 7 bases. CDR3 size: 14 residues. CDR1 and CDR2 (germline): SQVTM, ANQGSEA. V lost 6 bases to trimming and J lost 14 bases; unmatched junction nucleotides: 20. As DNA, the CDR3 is TGCAGCGTCCGACAGGGCGCATCCACCGGATACGCGTATTTT. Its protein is CSVRQGASTGYAYF.

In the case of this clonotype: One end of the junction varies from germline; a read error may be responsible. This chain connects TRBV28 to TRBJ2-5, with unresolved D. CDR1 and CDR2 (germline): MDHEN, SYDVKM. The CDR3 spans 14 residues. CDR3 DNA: TGTGCCAGCAATTTACACCGGCCCCAAGAGACCCAGTACTTC. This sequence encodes CASNLHRPQETQYF.

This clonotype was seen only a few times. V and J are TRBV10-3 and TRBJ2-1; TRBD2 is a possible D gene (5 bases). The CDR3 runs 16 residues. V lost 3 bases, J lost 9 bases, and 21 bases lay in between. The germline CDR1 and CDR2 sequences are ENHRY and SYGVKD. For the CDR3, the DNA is TGTGCCATCAGTGACCCGACTATAGAAGCAATACGTGAGCAGTTCTTC. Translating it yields CAISDPTIEAIREQFF.

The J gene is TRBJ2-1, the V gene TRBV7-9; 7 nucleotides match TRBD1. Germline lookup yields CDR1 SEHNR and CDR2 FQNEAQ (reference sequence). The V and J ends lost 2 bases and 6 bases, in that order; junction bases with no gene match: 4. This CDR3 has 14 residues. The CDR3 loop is CASSLWDSPNEQFF. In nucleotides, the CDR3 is TGTGCCAGCAGCTTATGGGACAGCCCCAATGAGCAGTTCTTC.

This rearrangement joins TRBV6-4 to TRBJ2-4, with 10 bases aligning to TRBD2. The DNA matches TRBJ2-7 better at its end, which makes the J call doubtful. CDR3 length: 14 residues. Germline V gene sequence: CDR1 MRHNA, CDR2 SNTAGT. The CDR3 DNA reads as TGTGCCAGATTCGTAGCGGGGGGACTAAACGAGCAGTACTTC. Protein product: CARFVAGGLNEQYF.

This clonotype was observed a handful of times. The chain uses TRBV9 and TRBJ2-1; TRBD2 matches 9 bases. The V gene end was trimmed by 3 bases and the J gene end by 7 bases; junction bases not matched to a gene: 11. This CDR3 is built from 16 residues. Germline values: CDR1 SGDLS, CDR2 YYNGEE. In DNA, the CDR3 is TGTGCCAGCAGCGCCTTTAGCGGGAGAGCCCCTAATGAGCAGTTCTTC. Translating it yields CASSAFSGRAPNEQFF. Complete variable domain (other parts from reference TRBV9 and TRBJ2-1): DSGVTQTPKHLITATGQRVTLRCSPRSGDLSVYWYQQSLDQGLQFLIQYYNGEERAKGNILERFSAQQFPDLHSELNLSSLELGDSALYFCASSAFSGRAPNEQFFGPGTRLTVL.

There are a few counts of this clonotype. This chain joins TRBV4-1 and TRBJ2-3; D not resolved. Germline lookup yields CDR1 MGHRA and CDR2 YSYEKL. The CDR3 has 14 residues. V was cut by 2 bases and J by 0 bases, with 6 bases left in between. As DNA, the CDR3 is TGCGCCAGCAGCCAATCCCTGAGCACAGATACGCAGTATTTT. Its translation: CASSQSLSTDTQYF.

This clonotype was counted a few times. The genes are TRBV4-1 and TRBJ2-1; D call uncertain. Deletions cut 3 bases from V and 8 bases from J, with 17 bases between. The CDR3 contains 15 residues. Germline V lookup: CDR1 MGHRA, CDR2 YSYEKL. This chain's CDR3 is CASSQPRGGGDEQFF. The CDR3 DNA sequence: TGCGCCAGCAGCCAGCCCCGAGGTGGTGGCGATGAGCAGTTCTTC.

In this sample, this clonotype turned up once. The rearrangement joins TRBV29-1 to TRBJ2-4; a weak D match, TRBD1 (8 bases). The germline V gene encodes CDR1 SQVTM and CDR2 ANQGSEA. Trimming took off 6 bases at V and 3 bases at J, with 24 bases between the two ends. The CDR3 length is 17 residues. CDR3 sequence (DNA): TGCAGCGTAATACTCTACAGGGGGGGGTCCGGCAAAAACATTCAGTACTTC. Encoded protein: CSVILYRGGSGKNIQYF.

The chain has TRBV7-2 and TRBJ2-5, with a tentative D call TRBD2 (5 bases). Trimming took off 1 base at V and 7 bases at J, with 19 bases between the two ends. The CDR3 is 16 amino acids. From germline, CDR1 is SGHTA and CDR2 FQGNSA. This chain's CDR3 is CASSLGAVLGLGTQYF. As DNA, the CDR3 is TGTGCCAGCAGCTTAGGGGCGGTACTAGGCTTGGGGACCCAGTACTTC.

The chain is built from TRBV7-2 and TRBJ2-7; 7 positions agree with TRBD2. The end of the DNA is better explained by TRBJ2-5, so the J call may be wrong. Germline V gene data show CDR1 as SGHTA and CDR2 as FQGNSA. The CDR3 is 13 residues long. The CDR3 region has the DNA TGTGCCAGCAGCGCGGGACTACAAAGGACCCAGTACTTC. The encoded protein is CASSAGLQRTQYF.

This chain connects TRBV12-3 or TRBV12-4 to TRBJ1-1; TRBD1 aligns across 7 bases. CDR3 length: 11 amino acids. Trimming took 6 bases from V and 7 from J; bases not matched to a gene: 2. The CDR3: CASSSGGEAFF. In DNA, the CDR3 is TGTGCCAGCAGCTCAGGGGGTGAAGCTTTCTTT.